This T cell receptor (beta chain) was sequenced during a study of blood T cell repertoires in COVID-19 (TCRdb year 2020). At the level of the whole study: The collaborator samples originated in the United States, Italy and Spain and spanned the acute and convalescent phases of COVID-19. The material from the prospective study consisted of cDNA or gDNA derived from T cells, B-cell-depleted T cells, or PBMCs. HLA class I and class II types, where available, came from metadata supplied by the sample provider rather than from assay-based typing. Sample metadata almost always included a de-identified subject ID, COVID-19 status, age in years and sex. Deeply sampled blood TCRbeta repertoires from subjects exposed to, actively infected with, or recovered from COVID-19 were included in the dataset. Samples came from the ongoing ImmuneRACE study (first 160 participants) plus 1,254 subjects from 6 global collaborators. The repertoires were released in a freely available public database meant as a resource for research on the immune response to SARS-CoV-2. Paper-wide results and their limitations: The quantity of clinical and demographic metadata differed by source and by participant and was supplied without curation.

The immunoSEQ Assay, a bias-controlled multiplex PCR, was used to amplify TCRbeta CDR3 regions from genomic DNA. Concerning the study's data processing: The number of nucleated cells in each sample was estimated by amplification of reference gene primers within the assay. Sequence reads were collapsed and filtered to measure the absolute abundance of every unique TCRbeta CDR3 rearrangement. For each sample, productive Simpson clonality was calculated by taking the square root of Simpson's diversity index across productive rearrangements. The clones in this table, taken by TCRdb from immuneACCESS, are in-frame only. Not every clone is retained; where verified, under half of the shortfall comes from an unresolved V gene, and the cause of the rest is unknown. The V and J calls and clone size come from that table; D and trimming were worked out from the DNA. This sample is represented by around 120,000 clones; about 78% of them were singletons. The top ten hold approximately 2.4% of the sample.

This clone was seen a handful of times. It has no known antigen specificity. Base qualities are not provided; no much larger clone lies one nucleotide away. Whole blood was collected in K2EDTA tubes by collaborating institutions according to the institutions' own protocols. For TCRbeta analysis, collaborators shipped samples in one of three forms: frozen whole blood, isolated PBMCs, or DNA extracted from either of those sample types. The sequencing sample was made of peripheral blood. The TCR originated in a man between 65 and 79 years old with acute or convalescent COVID-19.

The nucleotides are TGTGCCGAGGCACAGGGGTGGGGGAACACTGAAGCTTTCTTT. Its translation is CAEAQGWGNTEAFF. Here the chain combines TRBV2 and TRBJ1-1; TRBD1 aligns with 7 central bases. According to the germline V gene, CDR1 reads SNHLY and CDR2 reads FYNNEI. The germline V end is reduced by 11 bases and the J end by 1 base; junction bases left unmatched: 10. The CDR3 has 14 amino acids, counting the end cysteine and phenylalanine. Only CDR3 DNA remains: 42 bases, in frame from the first base.